This TCR beta chain came from a study of radiation and T cells in renal cell carcinoma. Points on this clone: The antigen is unknown.

Sequencing used immunoSEQ multiplex PCR; TCRdb keeps in-frame clones, though not all of them. The table lists some 25,000 clones, 58% of them singletons. Findings of the study overall: Only small tumor regions of roughly 1 g were sampled. Irradiated tumors held more dominant CDR3 motifs than control tumors. Compared with controls, irradiated tumors showed greater TCR clonality.

Documented treatment: treatment-naive control, cytoreductive nephrectomy. Clear cell pathology was present in this patient's renal cell carcinoma. V was cut by 0 bases and J by 0 bases, with 13 bases left in between. CDR3 length: 16 amino acids. The germline gives CDR1 SGHDT, CDR2 YYEEEE. This TCR came from a man aged 40-49 years with renal cell carcinoma. This material consisted of tumor tissue, taken from a patient whose treatment was nephrectomy without radiotherapy. The rearrangement uses TRBV5-6 and TRBJ2-7, with D possibly being TRBD2 (5 bases). CDR3 sequence reads: CASSLVVSGYSYEQYV. As DNA, the CDR3 is TGTGCCAGCAGCTTGGTGGTTTCGGGATACTCCTACGAGCAGTACGTC.